Reported below is one TCR beta chain. The CDR3 is 17 amino acids. The V end was cut by 7 bases, the J end by 1 base, with 20 bases between. CDR1 and CDR2 (germline): LNHDA, SQIVND (reference sequence). In the authors' workflow: Counts of nucleated cells, estimated from reference gene primer amplification, were obtained. Method: immunoSEQ multiplex PCR; TCRdb's copy keeps in-frame clones and lacks some. Clonal size and the V and J genes are those of that table, whereas D and trimming came from the DNA. The table records about 150,000 clones, 65% to 90% of them present only once. The data were taken from a study of blood T cell repertoires in COVID-19. Study-level background: The origin of the acute and convalescent COVID-19 samples was the United States, Italy and Spain. Nucleic acid was either cDNA or gDNA, and it came from T cells, B-cell-depleted T cells, or PBMCs.

V is TRBV19 and J is TRBJ1-5; D gene unclear. This receptor was obtained from a man in his sixties or seventies with acute or convalescent COVID-19. Sequences were obtained from peripheral blood. The DNA of the CDR3 is TGTGCCAGTACTTACTCCGGGAGTCCGGGAAGCAATCAGCCCCAGCATTTT. Translating gives CASTYSGSPGSNQPQHF.